Each of the 2 T cell receptor beta chains below was sequenced from the same sample in a study of CD8+ T cells in alopecia areata. Following extraction, RNA underwent reverse transcription to cDNA, which served as the sequencing template. Clones were read by immunoSEQ multiplex PCR, and TCRdb kept only the in-frame ones, dropping some. This sample has 200,000 to 250,000 clones; about 58% occur once, and the top ten carry 1.6%. The sample's treatment: oral pan-JAK inhibitor, 5-10 mg twice daily. Sample: CD4+ T cells sorted from blood, taken at week 4, from a patient treated with tofacitinib. The source is a human donor with alopecia areata.

V usage is TRBV30 and J usage is TRBJ2-3; 8 bases fit TRBD1. The J segment lost 5 bases and the V segment lost 2 bases, leaving 12 bases of the junction unmatched. Germline V gene sequence: CDR1 GTSNPN, CDR2 SVGIG (reference sequence). CDR3 length: 16 residues. CDR3 bases: TGTGCCTGGAGTACCCGACGCAGGGGGCGGGGAGATACGCAGTATTTT. As protein: CAWSTRRRGRGDTQYF. The full variable domain, its missing parts supplied by reference TRBV30 and TRBJ2-3, is SQTIHQWPATLVQPVGSPLSLECTVEGTSNPNLYWYRQAAGRGLQLLFYSVGIGQISSEVPQNLSASRPQDRQFILSSKKLLLSDSGFYLCAWSTRRRGRGDTQYFGPGTRLTVL.

The J gene is TRBJ2-7, the V gene TRBV7-7; tentative D call: TRBD1 (6 bases). The CDR3 runs 15 residues. The germline gives CDR1 SSHAT, CDR2 FNYEAQ (reference sequence). Trimming took 4 bases from V and 3 from J, leaving 16 bases between them. This CDR3 reads CASSCNRAYFYEQYF. The CDR3 DNA reads TGTGCCAGCAGCTGTAACAGGGCGTATTTCTACGAGCAGTACTTC.